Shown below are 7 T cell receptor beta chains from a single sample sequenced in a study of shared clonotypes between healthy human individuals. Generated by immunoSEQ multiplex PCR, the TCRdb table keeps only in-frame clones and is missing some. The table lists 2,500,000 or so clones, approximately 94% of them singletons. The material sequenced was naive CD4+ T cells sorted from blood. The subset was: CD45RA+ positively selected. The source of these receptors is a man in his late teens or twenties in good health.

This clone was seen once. The CDR3 bases are TGTGCCAGCTCAGCCGGACAGGGGGCGACCTACGAGCAGTACTTC. Protein product: CASSAGQGATYEQYF. This sequence joins TRBV18 and TRBJ2-7; 11 nucleotides match TRBD1. Germline V lookup: CDR1 KGHSH, CDR2 LQKENI. The CDR3 totals 15 residues. V was clipped by 5 bases and J by 2 bases; unmatched bases: 5. The complete variable domain, with remaining parts taken from reference TRBV18 and TRBJ2-7, reads NAGVMQNPRHLVRRRGQEARLRCSPMKGHSHVYWYRQLPEEGLKFMVYLQKENIIDESGMPKERFSAEFPKEGPSILRIQQVVRGDSAAYFCASSAGQGATYEQYFGPGTRLTVT.

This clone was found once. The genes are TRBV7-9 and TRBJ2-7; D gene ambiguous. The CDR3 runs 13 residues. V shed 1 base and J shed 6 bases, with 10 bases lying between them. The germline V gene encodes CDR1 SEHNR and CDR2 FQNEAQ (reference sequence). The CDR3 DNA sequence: TGTGCCAGCAGCTTAGTTGGGTCGGGCGAGCAGTACTTC. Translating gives CASSLVGSGEQYF.

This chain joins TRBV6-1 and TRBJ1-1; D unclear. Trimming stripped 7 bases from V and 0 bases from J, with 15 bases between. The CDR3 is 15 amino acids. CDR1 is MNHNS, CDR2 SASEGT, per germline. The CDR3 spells CASTPKVGVNTEAFF. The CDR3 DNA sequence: TGTGCCAGCACTCCCAAAGTCGGGGTGAACACTGAAGCTTTCTTT.

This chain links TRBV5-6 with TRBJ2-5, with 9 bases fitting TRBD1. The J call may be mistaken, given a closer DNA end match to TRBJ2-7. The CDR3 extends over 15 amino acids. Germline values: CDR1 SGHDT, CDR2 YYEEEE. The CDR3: CASSYLGTGNYEQYF. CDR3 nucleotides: TGTGCCAGCAGCTACCTAGGGACAGGGAACTACGAGCAGTACTTC.

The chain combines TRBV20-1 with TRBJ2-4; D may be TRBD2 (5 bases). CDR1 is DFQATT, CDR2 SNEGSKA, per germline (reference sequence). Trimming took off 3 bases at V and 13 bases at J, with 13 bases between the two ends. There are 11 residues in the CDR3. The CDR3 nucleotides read TGCAGTGCTAGTAGGACGGAGGACCAGTACTTC. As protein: CSASRTEDQYF.

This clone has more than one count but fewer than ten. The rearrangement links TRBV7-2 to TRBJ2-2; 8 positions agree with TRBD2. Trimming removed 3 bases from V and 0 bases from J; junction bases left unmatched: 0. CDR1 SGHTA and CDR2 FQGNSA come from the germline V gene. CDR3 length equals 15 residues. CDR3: CASSFSGTNTGELFF. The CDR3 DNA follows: TGTGCCAGCAGCTTTAGCGGGACGAACACCGGGGAGCTGTTTTTT. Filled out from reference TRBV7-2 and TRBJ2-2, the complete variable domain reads GAGVSQSPSNKVTEKGKDVELRCDPISGHTALYWYRQSLGQGLEFLIYFQGNSAPDKSGLPSDRFSAERTGGSVSTLTIQRTQQEDSAVYLCASSFSGTNTGELFFGEGSRLTVL.

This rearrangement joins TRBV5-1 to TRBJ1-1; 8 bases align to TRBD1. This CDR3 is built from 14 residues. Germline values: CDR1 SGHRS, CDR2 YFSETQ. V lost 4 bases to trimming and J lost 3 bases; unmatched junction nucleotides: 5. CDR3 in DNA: TGCGCCAGCAGCCCGGACAGGGAACACACTGAAGCTTTCTTT. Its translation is CASSPDREHTEAFF.